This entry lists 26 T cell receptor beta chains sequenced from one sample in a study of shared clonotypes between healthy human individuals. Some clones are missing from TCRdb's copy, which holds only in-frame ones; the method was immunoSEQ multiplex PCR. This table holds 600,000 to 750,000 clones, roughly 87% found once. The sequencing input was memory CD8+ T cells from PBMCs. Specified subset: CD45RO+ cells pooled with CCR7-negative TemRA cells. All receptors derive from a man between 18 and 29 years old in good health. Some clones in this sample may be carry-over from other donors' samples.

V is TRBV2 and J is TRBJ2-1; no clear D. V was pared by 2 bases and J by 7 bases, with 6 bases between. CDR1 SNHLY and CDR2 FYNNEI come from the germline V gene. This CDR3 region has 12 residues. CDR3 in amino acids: CASSENGNEQFF. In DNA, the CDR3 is TGTGCCAGCAGTGAAAATGGGAATGAGCAGTTCTTC.

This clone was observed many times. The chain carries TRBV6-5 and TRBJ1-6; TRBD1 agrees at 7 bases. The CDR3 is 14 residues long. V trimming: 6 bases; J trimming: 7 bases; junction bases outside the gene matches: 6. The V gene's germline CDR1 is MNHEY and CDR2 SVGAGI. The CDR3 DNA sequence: TGTGCCAGCAGCCCGACAGGGCGGAATTCACCCCTCCACTTT. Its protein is CASSPTGRNSPLHF.

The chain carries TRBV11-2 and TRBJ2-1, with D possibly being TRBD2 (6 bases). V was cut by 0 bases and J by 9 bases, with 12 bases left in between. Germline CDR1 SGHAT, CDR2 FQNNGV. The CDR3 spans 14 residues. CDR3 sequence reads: CASSLDYGRGEQFF. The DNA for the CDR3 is TGTGCCAGCAGCTTAGATTACGGGCGGGGTGAGCAGTTCTTC.

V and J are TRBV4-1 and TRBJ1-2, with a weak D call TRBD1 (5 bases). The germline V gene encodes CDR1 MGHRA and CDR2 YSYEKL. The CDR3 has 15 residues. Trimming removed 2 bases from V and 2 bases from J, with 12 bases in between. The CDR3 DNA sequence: TGCGCCAGCAGCCAACCGTTCCGGGGGAACTATGGCTACACCTTC. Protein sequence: CASSQPFRGNYGYTF.

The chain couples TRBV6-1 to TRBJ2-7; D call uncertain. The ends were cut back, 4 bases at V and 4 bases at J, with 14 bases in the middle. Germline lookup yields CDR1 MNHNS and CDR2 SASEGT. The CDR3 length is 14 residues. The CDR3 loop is CASSVILAPYEQYF. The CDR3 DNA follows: TGTGCCAGCAGTGTAATCCTCGCGCCTTACGAGCAGTACTTC.

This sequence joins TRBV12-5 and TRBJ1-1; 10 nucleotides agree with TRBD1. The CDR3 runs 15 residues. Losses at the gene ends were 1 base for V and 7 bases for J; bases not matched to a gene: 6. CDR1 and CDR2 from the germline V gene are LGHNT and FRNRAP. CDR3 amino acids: CASGLGTGGYSEAFF. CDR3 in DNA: TGTGCTAGTGGTTTGGGGACAGGGGGGTATAGTGAAGCTTTCTTT.

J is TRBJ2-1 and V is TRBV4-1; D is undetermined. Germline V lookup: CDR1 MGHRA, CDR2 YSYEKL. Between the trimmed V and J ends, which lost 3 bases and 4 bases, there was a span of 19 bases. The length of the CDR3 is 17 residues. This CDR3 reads CASSQRHDLPLYNEQFF. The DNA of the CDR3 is TGCGCCAGCAGCCAGAGACACGACCTCCCACTATACAATGAGCAGTTCTTC.

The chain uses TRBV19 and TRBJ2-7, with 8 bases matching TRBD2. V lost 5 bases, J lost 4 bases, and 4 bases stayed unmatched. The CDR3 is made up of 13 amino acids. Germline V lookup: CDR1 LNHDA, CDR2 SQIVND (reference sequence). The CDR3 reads CASSFRLAYEQYF. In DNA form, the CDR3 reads TGTGCCAGTAGTTTTCGACTAGCGTACGAGCAGTACTTC.

The CDR3 DNA sequence: TGTGCCAGCAGCTACCTCGGGACACCTTCCTACGAGCAGTACTTC. Its protein is CASSYLGTPSYEQYF. V usage is TRBV9 and J usage is TRBJ2-7, with D possibly matching TRBD1 (6 bases). This CDR3 contains 15 residues. Germline loops: CDR1 SGDLS, CDR2 YYNGEE. V was trimmed by 4 bases and J by 1 base, leaving 15 bases between them. Filled out from reference TRBV9 and TRBJ2-7, the complete variable domain reads DSGVTQTPKHLITATGQRVTLRCSPRSGDLSVYWYQQSLDQGLQFLIQYYNGEERAKGNILERFSAQQFPDLHSELNLSSLELGDSALYFCASSYLGTPSYEQYFGPGTRLTVT.

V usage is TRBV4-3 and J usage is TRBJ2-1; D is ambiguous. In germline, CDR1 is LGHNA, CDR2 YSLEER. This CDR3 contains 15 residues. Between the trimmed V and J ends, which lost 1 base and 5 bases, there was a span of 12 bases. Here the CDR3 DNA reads TGCGCCAGCAGCCAAGCCGCGGCCTTACACAATGAGCAGTTCTTC. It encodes CASSQAAALHNEQFF.

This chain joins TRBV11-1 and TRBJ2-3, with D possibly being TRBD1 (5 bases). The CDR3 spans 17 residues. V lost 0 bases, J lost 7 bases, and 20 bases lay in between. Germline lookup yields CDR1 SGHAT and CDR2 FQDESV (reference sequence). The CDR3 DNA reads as TGTGCCAGCAGCTTAGCCCCCGAAGGCCCTAGGGGCAATACGCAGTATTTT. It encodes CASSLAPEGPRGNTQYF. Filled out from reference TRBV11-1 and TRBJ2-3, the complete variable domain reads EAEVAQSPRYKITEKSQAVAFWCDPISGHATLYWYRQILGQGPELLVQFQDESVVDDSQLPKDRFSAERLKGVDSTLKIQPAELGDSAMYLCASSLAPEGPRGNTQYFGPGTRLTVL.

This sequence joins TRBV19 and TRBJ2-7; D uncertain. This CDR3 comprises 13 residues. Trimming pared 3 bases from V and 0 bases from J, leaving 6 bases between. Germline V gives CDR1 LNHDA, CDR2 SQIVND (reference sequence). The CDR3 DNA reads TGTGCCAGTAGTATCGGTAACTCCTACGAGCAGTACTTC. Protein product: CASSIGNSYEQYF.

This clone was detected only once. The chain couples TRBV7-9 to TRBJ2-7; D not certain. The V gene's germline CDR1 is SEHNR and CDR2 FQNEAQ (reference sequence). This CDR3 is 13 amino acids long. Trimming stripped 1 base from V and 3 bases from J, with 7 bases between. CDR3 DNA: TGTGCCAGCAGCTTAGTGGGGAACTACGAGCAGTACTTC. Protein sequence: CASSLVGNYEQYF.

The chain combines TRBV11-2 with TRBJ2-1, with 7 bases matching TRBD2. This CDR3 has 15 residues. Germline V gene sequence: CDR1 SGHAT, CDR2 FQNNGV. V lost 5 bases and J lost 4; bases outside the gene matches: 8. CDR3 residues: CASSPRGSTYNEQFF. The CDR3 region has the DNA TGTGCCAGCAGCCCGCGGGGGAGTACGTACAATGAGCAGTTCTTC.

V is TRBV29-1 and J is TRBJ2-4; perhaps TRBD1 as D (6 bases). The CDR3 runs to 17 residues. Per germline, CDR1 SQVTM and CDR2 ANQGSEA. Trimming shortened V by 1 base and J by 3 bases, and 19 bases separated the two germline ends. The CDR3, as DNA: TGCAGCGTTGAAGCTCATCAGGGGTGGGTAGGCAAAAACATTCAGTACTTC. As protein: CSVEAHQGWVGKNIQYF. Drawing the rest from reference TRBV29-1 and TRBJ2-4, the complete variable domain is SAVISQKPSRDICQRGTSLTIQCQVDSQVTMMFWYRQQPGQSLTLIATANQGSEATYESGFVIDKFPISRPNLTFSTLTVSNMSPEDSSIYLCSVEAHQGWVGKNIQYFGAGTRLSVL.

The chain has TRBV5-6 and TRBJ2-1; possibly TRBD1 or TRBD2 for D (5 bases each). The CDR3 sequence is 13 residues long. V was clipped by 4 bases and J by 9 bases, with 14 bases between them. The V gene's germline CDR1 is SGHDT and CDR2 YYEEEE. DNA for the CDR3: TGTGCCAGCAGCCCTGGGGGTTTCGTTGAGCAGTTCTTC. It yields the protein CASSPGGFVEQFF.

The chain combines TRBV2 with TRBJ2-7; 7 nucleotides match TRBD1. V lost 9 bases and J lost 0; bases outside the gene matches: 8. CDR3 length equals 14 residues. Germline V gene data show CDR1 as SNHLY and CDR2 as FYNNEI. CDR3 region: CARDKTGSSYEQYF. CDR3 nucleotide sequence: TGTGCCAGAGATAAGACAGGGAGCTCCTACGAGCAGTACTTC.

The CDR3 loop is CASSLGTYGYTF. CDR3 coding DNA: TGTGCCAGCAGTCTCGGGACCTATGGCTACACCTTC. The chain recombines TRBV6-5 with TRBJ1-2, with D perhaps matching TRBD1 (5 bases). Germline-derived CDR1 and CDR2 are MNHEY and SVGAGI. Trimming left V 5 bases short and J 4 bases short, with 8 bases between. The CDR3 sequence is 12 residues long.

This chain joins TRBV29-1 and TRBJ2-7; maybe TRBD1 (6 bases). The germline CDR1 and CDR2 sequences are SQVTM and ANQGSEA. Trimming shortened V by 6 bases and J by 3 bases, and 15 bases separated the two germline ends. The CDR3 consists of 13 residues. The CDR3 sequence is CSVTQGEGYEQYF. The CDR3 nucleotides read TGCAGCGTCACACAGGGAGAAGGCTACGAGCAGTACTTC.

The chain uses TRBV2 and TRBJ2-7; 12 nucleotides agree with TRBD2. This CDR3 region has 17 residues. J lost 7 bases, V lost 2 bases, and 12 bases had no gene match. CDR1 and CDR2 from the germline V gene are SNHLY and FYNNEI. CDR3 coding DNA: TGTGCCAGCAGTGAAAGTCTATCTAGCGGGAGGGCGGGAGAGCAGTACTTC. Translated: CASSESLSSGRAGEQYF.

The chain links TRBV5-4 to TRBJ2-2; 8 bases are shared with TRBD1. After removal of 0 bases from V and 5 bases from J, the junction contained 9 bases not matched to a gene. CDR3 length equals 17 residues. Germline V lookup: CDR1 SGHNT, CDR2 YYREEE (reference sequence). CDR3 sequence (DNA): TGTGCCAGCAGCTTGGCTGGCCCAGGGGGCAAGACCGGGGAGCTGTTTTTT. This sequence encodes CASSLAGPGGKTGELFF. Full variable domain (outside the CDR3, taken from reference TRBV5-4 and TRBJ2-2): ETGVTQSPTHLIKTRGQQVTLRCSSQSGHNTVSWYQQALGQGPQFIFQYYREEENGRGNFPPRFSGLQFPNYSSELNVNALELDDSALYLCASSLAGPGGKTGELFFGEGSRLTVL.

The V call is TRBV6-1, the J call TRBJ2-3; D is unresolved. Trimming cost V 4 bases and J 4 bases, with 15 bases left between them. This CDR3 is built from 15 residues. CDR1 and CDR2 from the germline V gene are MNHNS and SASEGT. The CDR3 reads CASSVILDGPDTQYF. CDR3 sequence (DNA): TGTGCCAGCAGTGTGATCCTCGATGGGCCAGATACGCAGTATTTT.

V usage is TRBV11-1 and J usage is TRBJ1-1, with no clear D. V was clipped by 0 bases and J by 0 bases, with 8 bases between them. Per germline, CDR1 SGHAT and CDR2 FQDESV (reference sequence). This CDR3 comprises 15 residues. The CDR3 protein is CASSLAPGLNTEAFF. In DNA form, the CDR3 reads TGTGCCAGCAGCTTAGCCCCTGGTCTGAACACTGAAGCTTTCTTT.

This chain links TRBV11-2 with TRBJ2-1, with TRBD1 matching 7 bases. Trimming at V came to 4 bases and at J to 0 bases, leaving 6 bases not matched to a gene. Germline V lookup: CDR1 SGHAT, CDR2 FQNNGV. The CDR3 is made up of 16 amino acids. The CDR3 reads CASSYVTGSSYNEQFF. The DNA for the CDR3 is TGTGCCAGCAGCTACGTGACAGGGAGCTCCTACAATGAGCAGTTCTTC.

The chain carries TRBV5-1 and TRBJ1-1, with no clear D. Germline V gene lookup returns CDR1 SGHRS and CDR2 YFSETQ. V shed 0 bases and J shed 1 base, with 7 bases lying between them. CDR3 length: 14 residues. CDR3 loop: CASSLDARNTEAFF. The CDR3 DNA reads TGCGCCAGCAGCTTGGACGCGAGGAACACTGAAGCTTTCTTT.

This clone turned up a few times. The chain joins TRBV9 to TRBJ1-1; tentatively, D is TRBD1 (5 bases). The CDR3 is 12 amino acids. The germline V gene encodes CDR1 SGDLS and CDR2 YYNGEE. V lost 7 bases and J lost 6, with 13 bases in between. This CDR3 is CASSAGSSEAFF. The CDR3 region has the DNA TGTGCCAGCTCCGCAGGGTCTTCTGAAGCTTTCTTT.